The 32 T cell receptor beta chains given below trace back to one sample, sequenced in a study of regulatory T cells in long-lasting Graves disease. Relying on iRepertoire HTBI primers and Arm-PCR of CDR3 regions, the team built TCR beta libraries. TCRdb called the multiplex PCR reads again in MiXCR, with one record for every CDR3 protein. This sample carries hundreds of thousands of distinct CDR3 sequences, more than 15% of them seen once, and the ten largest clones take roughly 25%. Noted time point: newly diagnosed GD, antithyroid drugs for less than 3 months. RNA isolated from PBMCs was used to make the TCR library. Another study also made use of these data, one on T cells in Graves' hyperthyroidism and ophthalmopathy.

Here the sequenced sample was peripheral blood mononuclear cells (PBMCs), taken at new diagnosis, from a patient treated with antithyroid drugs. Receptor source: a woman between 40 and 65 years old with Graves disease.

This clonotype occurred a few times. A clone one base away is much larger, so this may be a read error. This chain joins TRBV2 and TRBJ1-6, with D tentatively TRBD1 (6 bases). This CDR3 spans 13 amino acids. Trimming removed 6 bases at V and 9 bases at J, with 12 bases between. Germline V gene sequence: CDR1 SNHLY, CDR2 FYNNEI. The CDR3, as DNA: TGTGCCAGCAGGGGGGCAGATCCTTCACCCCTCCACTTT. It codes for CASRGADPSPLHF. Using reference TRBV2 and TRBJ1-6 for the parts outside the CDR3, the full variable domain is EPEVTQTPSHQVTQMGQEVILRCVPISNHLYFYWYRQILGQKVEFLVSFYNNEISEKSEIFDDQFSVERPDGSNFTLKIRSTKLEDSAMYFCASRGADPSPLHFGNGTRLTVT.

This clonotype was seen a handful of times. The CDR3 nucleotides are TGTGCCAGTAGTATGAGACAGGGGGCAAATAATTCACCCCTCCACTTT. This encodes CASSMRQGANNSPLHF. This chain links TRBV19 with TRBJ1-6; 10 bases map to TRBD1. Germline CDR1 reads LNHDA; CDR2 reads SQIVND (reference sequence). This CDR3 is 16 amino acids long. With V trimmed by 3 bases and J by 5 bases, 4 bases remained unmatched.

The CDR3 DNA reads as TGTGCCAGCAGCGGAGTTGGTGCCTACGAGCAGTACTTC. Its translation: CASSGVGAYEQYF. The rearrangement joins TRBV6-1 to TRBJ2-7; D not resolved. Germline V lookup: CDR1 MNHNS, CDR2 SASEGT. The CDR3 loop spans 13 amino acids. V lost 6 bases to trimming and J lost 2 bases, with 11 bases between them.

The J gene is TRBJ2-1, the V gene TRBV4-1; 8 bases align to TRBD2. This CDR3 has 15 amino acids. Per the germline V gene, CDR1 is MGHRA and CDR2 is YSYEKL. V shed 0 bases, J shed 8 bases, and the junction held 6 bases outside the gene matches. CDR3 loop: CASSQDYREGDEQFF. The CDR3 DNA reads TGCGCCAGCAGCCAAGATTACCGGGAGGGCGATGAGCAGTTCTTC.

This clonotype appeared many times. This rearrangement joins TRBV7-9 to TRBJ2-3; D is ambiguous. Germline V gene lookup returns CDR1 SEHNR and CDR2 FQNEAQ (reference sequence). V shed 5 bases and J shed 7 bases, with 10 bases lying between them. The CDR3 sequence is 12 residues long. The CDR3 sequence is CASSNPLNTQYF. The CDR3 nucleotides are TGTGCCAGCAGCAACCCGTTAAATACGCAGTATTTT.

This clonotype was observed at least ten times. The chain couples TRBV5-1 to TRBJ2-3; no clear D. The CDR3 sequence is 17 residues long. Deletions cut 0 bases from V and 0 bases from J, with 14 bases between. Germline CDR1 SGHRS, CDR2 YFSETQ. CDR3 coding DNA: TGCGCCAGCAGCTTGGAACCCAGCGCAACTAGCACAGATACGCAGTATTTT. Translating it yields CASSLEPSATSTDTQYF.

This clonotype was detected a few times. V gene TRBV6-9 combines with J gene TRBJ1-2, with a tentative D call TRBD1 (5 bases). The CDR3 has 15 amino acids. Germline V gene data show CDR1 as MNHGY and CDR2 as SVAAGI. V was shortened by 3 bases and J by 2 bases, with 13 bases between the two germline ends. This CDR3 is CASSYGSGPNYGYTF. The CDR3 DNA follows: TGTGCCAGCAGTTACGGGTCAGGGCCAAACTATGGCTACACCTTC.

The table lists this clonotype with a few counts. The chain employs TRBV6-1 and TRBJ1-5; D is unresolved. The CDR3 spans 14 residues. The germline V and J ends were trimmed by 10 bases and 4 bases, with 17 bases remaining between them. Germline CDR1 reads MNHNS; CDR2 reads SASEGT. CDR3 DNA sequence: TGTGCCACCGTCTTAGTGTCGGGGAATCAGCCCCAGCATTTT. This gives the protein CATVLVSGNQPQHF.

The CDR3 sequence: CASSPSGAGGPYEQYF. The CDR3 DNA is TGTGCCAGCTCCCCTTCGGGAGCGGGGGGGCCCTACGAGCAGTACTTC. The chain combines TRBV18 with TRBJ2-7; 10 bases match TRBD2. V lost 6 bases, J lost 2 bases, and 10 bases stayed unmatched. The CDR3 spans 16 residues. Looked up from germline, CDR1 is KGHSH and CDR2 is LQKENI.

This clonotype showed up many times. J is TRBJ2-3 and V is TRBV12-3 or TRBV12-4; 9 positions agree with TRBD1. V was clipped by 4 bases and J by 6 bases; unmatched bases: 5. The CDR3 has 14 residues. The CDR3 DNA reads TGTGCCAGCAGTTCGGGACAGGGAATCGATACGCAGTATTTT. Its translation is CASSSGQGIDTQYF.

This clonotype was counted a few times. V usage is TRBV7-9 and J usage is TRBJ1-1; D perhaps matches TRBD1 (6 bases). Trimming removed 3 bases at V and 0 bases at J, with 14 bases between. The CDR3 extends over 16 amino acids. Germline V gene sequence: CDR1 SEHNR, CDR2 FQNEAQ (reference sequence). Here the CDR3 reads CASSFPGGGMNTEAFF. CDR3 DNA sequence: TGTGCCAGCAGCTTCCCAGGAGGGGGGATGAACACTGAAGCTTTCTTT.

The V call is TRBV9, the J call TRBJ2-1; D possibly uses TRBD1 or TRBD2 (6 bases each). CDR1 and CDR2 (germline): SGDLS, YYNGEE. V was shortened by 7 bases and J by 6 bases, with 20 bases between the two germline ends. This CDR3 is built from 15 residues. The CDR3 loop is CASGGDRGPVNEQFF. Here the CDR3 DNA reads TGTGCCAGCGGTGGGGATCGGGGGCCCGTCAATGAGCAGTTCTTC.

This clonotype was found many times. The rearrangement links TRBV10-3 to TRBJ2-7; D may match TRBD1 or TRBD2 (7 bases each). V lost 6 bases and J 6 bases, leaving 15 bases between the germline ends. Germline-derived CDR1 and CDR2 are ENHRY and SYGVKD. This CDR3 is 13 amino acids long. The CDR3, as DNA: TGTGCCATCAGCTCTTCAGGGGGGGGCGAGCAGTACTTC. Translation: CAISSSGGGEQYF.

There are many counts of this clonotype. The chain carries TRBV3-1 and TRBJ1-2; no firm D call. Trimming pared 0 bases from V and 4 bases from J, leaving 6 bases between. CDR1 is LGHDT, CDR2 YNNKEL, per germline (reference sequence). The CDR3 extends over 13 amino acids. The CDR3 protein is CASSQDEGYGYTF. In DNA, the CDR3 is TGTGCCAGCAGCCAAGATGAGGGCTATGGCTACACCTTC.

V gene TRBV4-1 combines with J gene TRBJ2-1, with 11 bases that match TRBD2. Germline CDR1 reads MGHRA; CDR2 reads YSYEKL. This CDR3 has 17 amino acids. Trimming cost V 1 base and J 0 bases; bases outside gene matches: 2. The CDR3, as DNA: TGCGCCAGCAGCCAAGCCGGGACTAGCGGCTCCTACAATGAGCAGTTCTTC. Translating it yields CASSQAGTSGSYNEQFF.

In this sample, this clonotype turned up many times. The rearrangement links TRBV28 to TRBJ2-1, with 9 bases lining up with TRBD1. CDR3 length: 14 amino acids. V dropped 4 bases and J dropped 8; count of bases not matched to a gene: 6. CDR1 is MDHEN and CDR2 is SYDVKM in the germline V gene. CDR3 nucleotides: TGTGCCAGCAGTTCTCCCGGGACAGGGTATGAGCAGTTCTTC. Amino acid sequence: CASSSPGTGYEQFF. The complete variable domain, with remaining parts taken from reference TRBV28 and TRBJ2-1, reads DVKVTQSSRYLVKRTGEKVFLECVQDMDHENMFWYRQDPGLGLRLIYFSYDVKMKEKGDIPEGYSVSREKKERFSLILESASTNQTSMYLCASSSPGTGYEQFFGPGTRLTVL.

This clonotype was picked up a small number of times. In nucleotides, the CDR3 is TGTGCCAGCAGTGCGCTGGACAGGGGAGACGAGCAGTACTTC. Its translation: CASSALDRGDEQYF. V usage is TRBV27 and J usage is TRBJ2-7, with 9 bases that match TRBD1. Germline assignment: CDR1 MNHEY and CDR2 SMNVEV (reference sequence). The junction had 7 bases not matched to a gene; V was cut back by 5 bases and J by 5 bases. The CDR3 contains 14 residues.

A few counts support this clonotype. The chain is built from TRBV20-1 and TRBJ2-7; 7 bases line up with TRBD1. This CDR3 region has 14 residues. With 6 bases clipped from V and 1 base from J, the junction kept 9 bases outside the gene matches. CDR1 is DFQATT, CDR2 SNEGSKA, per germline (reference sequence). CDR3 region: CSASTGTGSYEQYF. The CDR3 DNA reads as TGCAGTGCATCGACAGGGACGGGGTCCTACGAGCAGTACTTC.

J is TRBJ1-2 and V is TRBV19; D is unresolved. The V and J ends lost 7 bases and 0 bases respectively, with 18 bases between them. The germline CDR1 and CDR2 sequences are LNHDA and SQIVND (reference sequence). The CDR3 has 16 amino acids. The CDR3 here is CASTGGDPISNYGYTF. The CDR3 DNA reads as TGTGCCAGTACGGGTGGAGACCCTATCTCTAACTATGGCTACACCTTC.

This sequence joins TRBV6-1 and TRBJ1-2; D is possibly TRBD1 (5 bases). The CDR3 is 15 amino acids. V lost 7 bases to trimming and J lost 8 bases, with 23 bases between them. Germline V gene lookup returns CDR1 MNHNS and CDR2 SASEGT. The CDR3 loop reads CASTRESVMRSGYTF. CDR3 bases: TGTGCCAGCACCAGGGAGAGTGTTATGCGGTCCGGCTACACCTTC.

This clonotype occurred a few times. One end of the junction does not line up with germline, which may come from a read error. V is TRBV11-2 and J is TRBJ2-3, with a weak D call TRBD2 (6 bases). The DNA end is a closer match to TRBJ2-5, so the J assignment may be wrong. Germline V CDR1 and CDR2: SGHAT, FQNNGV. CDR3 length: 15 amino acids. The CDR3 DNA sequence: TGTGCCAGCGGCTTAATAGGGCAGGGCGGGAAGACCCAGTACTTC. It is translated as CASGLIGQGGKTQYF.

This clonotype has just a few counts. The chain joins TRBV20-1 to TRBJ1-6; the match to TRBD1 covers 9 bases. CDR1 DFQATT and CDR2 SNEGSKA come from the germline V gene (reference sequence). The CDR3 runs 14 residues. The V gene end was trimmed by 6 bases and the J gene end by 7 bases; junction bases not matched to a gene: 7. The CDR3 is CSAQQGQGNSPLHF. DNA of the CDR3: TGCAGTGCCCAGCAGGGACAGGGAAATTCACCCCTCCACTTT.

The V call is TRBV29-1, the J call TRBJ2-7, with TRBD1 matching over 8 bases. The CDR3 totals 13 residues. Trimming at V came to 7 bases and at J to 5 bases, leaving 10 bases not matched to a gene. The germline gives CDR1 SQVTM, CDR2 ANQGSEA. In nucleotides, the CDR3 is TGCAGCGCCTTGACAGGGGTCGTCGACGAGCAGTACTTC. Its protein is CSALTGVVDEQYF.

This clonotype was picked up many times. This chain's CDR3 is CASSWWENTEAFF. The CDR3 DNA follows: TGTGCCAGCAGCTGGTGGGAGAACACTGAAGCTTTCTTT. The chain carries TRBV5-5 and TRBJ1-1; no reliable D call. The V gene's germline CDR1 is SGHKS and CDR2 YYEKEE (reference sequence). The CDR3 runs 13 residues. V gave up 3 bases and J gave up 1 base, with 7 bases separating them.

This clonotype was seen many times. The CDR3 loop reads CASSLVGTDKETQYF. Written as DNA, the CDR3 is TGTGCCAGCAGCTTAGTAGGGACAGATAAGGAGACCCAGTACTTC. The chain employs TRBV7-8 and TRBJ2-5, with 7 bases fitting TRBD1. The germline V gene encodes CDR1 SGHVS and CDR2 FQNEAQ. The CDR3 extends over 15 amino acids. V lost 1 base, J lost 5 bases, and 7 bases stayed unmatched.

This clonotype was detected many times. The chain combines TRBV12-3 or TRBV12-4 with TRBJ2-7; 7 positions agree with TRBD1. The CDR3 has 15 amino acids. V shed 2 bases, J shed 1 base, and the junction held 5 bases outside the gene matches. This CDR3 is CASSLPEGQSYEQYF. The CDR3 DNA sequence: TGTGCCAGCAGTTTACCCGAGGGACAGTCCTACGAGCAGTACTTC.

The sample holds many counts of this clonotype. One junction end does not reproduce the germline sequence, and a read error may be involved. The CDR3 loop is CASSQTRGSYNEHFF. The CDR3 DNA reads as TGTGCCAGCAGCCAAACTCGGGGCTCCTACAATGAGCATTTCTTC. The chain links TRBV3-1 to TRBJ2-1; D possibly matches TRBD1 or TRBD2 (5 bases each). This CDR3 is built from 15 residues. Germline loops: CDR1 LGHDT, CDR2 YNNKEL (reference sequence).

This clonotype was counted only a few times. The chain has TRBV29-1 and TRBJ2-5; 9 bases map to TRBD1. The CDR3 is 15 residues long. V lost 5 bases to trimming and J lost 2 bases; unmatched junction nucleotides: 9. Germline loops: CDR1 SQVTM, CDR2 ANQGSEA. CDR3: CSVSNEQGAQETQYF. CDR3 DNA: TGCAGCGTTTCAAACGAACAGGGGGCACAAGAGACCCAGTACTTC.

This clonotype was detected ten times or more. This sequence joins TRBV3-1 and TRBJ1-1, with 7 bases that match TRBD1. CDR3 length: 15 amino acids. J was trimmed by 5 bases and V by 4 bases; bases with no gene match: 10. Germline V gene lookup returns CDR1 LGHDT and CDR2 YNNKEL (reference sequence). This CDR3 is CASSPSRQGWTEAFF. CDR3 sequence (DNA): TGTGCCAGCAGCCCCTCCCGACAGGGATGGACTGAAGCTTTCTTT.

In its sample, this clonotype was seen many times. This sequence joins TRBV6-1 and TRBJ1-2; D may be TRBD1 (6 bases). Germline lookup yields CDR1 MNHNS and CDR2 SASEGT. The CDR3 contains 16 residues. Deletions cut 9 bases from V and 4 bases from J, with 24 bases between. CDR3 loop: CASLPGHPQRGYGYTF. CDR3 sequence (DNA): TGTGCCAGTCTACCGGGACACCCCCAACGAGGCTATGGCTACACCTTC.

Many counts were recorded for this clonotype. The chain employs TRBV24-1 and TRBJ2-2, with TRBD1 as a possible D gene (6 bases). CDR3 length: 14 residues. Trimming shortened V by 4 bases and J by 7 bases, and 12 bases separated the two germline ends. Germline V lookup: CDR1 KGHDR, CDR2 SFDVKD. CDR3 sequence: CATSEHRDGGELFF. Here the CDR3 DNA reads TGTGCCACCAGTGAACACAGGGACGGCGGGGAGCTGTTTTTT.

At least ten counts were recorded for this clonotype. This chain uses TRBV5-4 with TRBJ1-1; the D is unclear. V gave up 1 base and J gave up 2 bases, with 12 bases separating them. CDR3 length equals 15 residues. Germline V gene lookup returns CDR1 SGHNT and CDR2 YYREEE (reference sequence). The CDR3 sequence is CASSLKAAGNTEAFF. CDR3 DNA: TGTGCCAGCAGCTTGAAGGCAGCCGGAAACACTGAAGCTTTCTTT.